This is a list of T cell receptor beta chains from one sample in a study of prognosis after radiotherapy for stage I lung cancer. One entry per CDR3 protein, called by TCRdb with MiXCR from the multiplex PCR reads. The table records around 14,000 distinct CDR3 sequences, around 27% of them present only once. The sample in question was PBMCs, obtained before or after stereotactic body radiation therapy (not recorded which). The receptors were gathered from a donor aged 50 or older with non-small cell lung cancer. Both conserved end residues are part of each CDR3. The D gene is left open where the match is weak. Expanded clones get a size class; other rows say once, few or many, or leave the size out.

J gene | clone size | D gene | V gene | CDR3 DNA | CDR3 protein
TRBJ2-5 | medium-sized | NA | TRBV6-1 | TGTGCCAGCAGTCAGGACTCATACACCCAGGAGACCCAGTACTTC | CASSQDSYTQETQYF
TRBJ2-7 | medium-sized | NA | TRBV12-3/TRBV12-4 | TGTGCCAGCAGTTTGCAGGGACTTTCCTACGAGCAGTACTTC | CASSLQGLSYEQYF
TRBJ2-7 | NA | TRBD2 | TRBV20-1 | TGCAGTGCAAAGCGGGAGGGCTCCTACAACGAGCAGTACTTC | CSAKREGSYNEQYF
TRBJ1-2 | many | NA | TRBV28 | TGTGCCAGCAGTCCGGGACGTATCTATGGCTACACCTTC | CASSPGRIYGYTF
TRBJ2-3 | medium-sized | NA | TRBV13 | TGTGCCAGCAGCTTAGCGGGGAGGACAAACCGCGGCACAGATACGCAGTATTTT | CASSLAGRTNRGTDTQYF
TRBJ2-3 | NA | TRBD2 | TRBV6-5 | TGTGCCAGCAGTTCTAGCGGGGGGACAGTGGATACGCAATATTTT | CASSSSGGTVDTQYF
TRBJ2-7 | many | NA | TRBV3-1 | TGTGCCAGCAGCCAAGCGAGGGTGACTTATTACGAGCAGTACTTC | CASSQARVTYYEQYF
TRBJ2-1 | many | NA | TRBV19 | TGTGCCAGTAGTAGTAACAGGGTTTACAATGAGCAGTTCTTC | CASSSNRVYNEQFF
TRBJ2-7 | many | TRBD1 | TRBV7-2 | TGTGCCAGCAGCTCCTCCGGGACAGGGACCTACGAGCAGTACTTC | CASSSSGTGTYEQYF
TRBJ2-5 | NA | NA | TRBV6-2/TRBV6-3 | TGTGCCAGCAAGCAGCCATCTCAAGAGACCCAGTACTTC | CASKQPSQETQYF
TRBJ1-6 | medium-sized | NA | TRBV28 | TGTGCCAGCAGTCCCCGGACAGCGCTCCAAAATTCACCCCTCCACTTT | CASSPRTALQNSPLHF
TRBJ2-2 | NA | NA | TRBV6-2/TRBV6-3 | TGTGCCACCAGCGCAGGACCCATAACGAACGCCGGGGAGCTGTTTTTT | CATSAGPITNAGELFF
TRBJ1-2 | many | NA | TRBV20-1 | TGCAGTGCTAGTCTGCCAGAGAACTATGGCTACACCTTC | CSASLPENYGYTF
TRBJ1-5 | NA | NA | TRBV6-1 | TGTGCCAGCACGGCAGGCGGCAGTCAGCCCCAGCATTTT | CASTAGGSQPQHF
TRBJ2-3 | once | NA | TRBV7-9 | TGTGCCAGCAGCTTAGGCCAGGCGGGGGATACGCAGTATTTT | CASSLGQAGDTQYF
TRBJ2-5 | NA | TRBD2 | TRBV28 | TGTGCCAGCAGCAAGCGGGGGGTAGCTTCCGCAGAGACACAGTACTTC | CASSKRGVASAETQYF
TRBJ1-6 | medium-sized | TRBD1 | TRBV20-1 | TGCAGTGCTAGGGACAGGGGCTATAATTCACCCCTCCACTTT | CSARDRGYNSPLHF
TRBJ1-5 | many | NA | TRBV2 | TGTGCCAGCAGTGAAGTTGGCGGCAATCAGCCCCAGCATTTT | CASSEVGGNQPQHF
TRBJ1-4 | medium-sized | TRBD1 | TRBV5-1 | TGCGCCAGCAGCTTGGTCGGGACAGGACTTGAAAAACTGTTTTTT | CASSLVGTGLEKLFF
TRBJ2-4 | many | NA | TRBV7-9 | TGTGCCAGCAGCTTAGCTACAGGGCTAAACATTCAGTACTTC | CASSLATGLNIQYF
TRBJ2-2 | many | NA | TRBV10-2 | TGCGCCAGCAGTGACACGGTACTCGGGGAGCTGTTTTTT | CASSDTVLGELFF
TRBJ2-1 | many | NA | TRBV20-1 | TGCAGTGCTAGAGTTGGGTTGGGGGTAGGATTCCACAATGAGCAGTTCTTC | CSARVGLGVGFHNEQFF
TRBJ2-7 | medium-sized | TRBD2 | TRBV3-1 | TGTGCCAGCAGCCCCGAGCCGGGACTAGCGGGGGAGCAGTACTTC | CASSPEPGLAGEQYF
TRBJ1-6 | NA | NA | TRBV2 | TGTGCCGGCAGTGGTGCAGTGTATAATTCACCCCTCCCCTTT | CAGSGAVYNSPLPF
TRBJ1-2 | NA | NA | TRBV18 | TGTGCCAGCTTACCACAGGAGGGTTCAAAGTACTATGGCTACACCTTC | CASLPQEGSKYYGYTF
TRBJ2-2 | NA | NA | TRBV6-1 | TGTGCCAGCAGTGAAGGACAGGCCCGCACCGGGGAGCTGTTTTTT | CASSEGQARTGELFF
TRBJ1-2 | many | NA | TRBV5-1 | TGCGCCAGCAGCTTGGGATATGGCTACACCTTC | CASSLGYGYTF
TRBJ2-1 | medium-sized | TRBD2 | TRBV20-1 | TGCAGTGCTAGAGTGGCGGGGGAAGGGAATGAGCAGTTCTTC | CSARVAGEGNEQFF
TRBJ2-2 | many | NA | TRBV15 | TGTGCCACCAGCAGAGATCGCCCGTACACCGGGGAGCTGTTTTTT | CATSRDRPYTGELFF
TRBJ2-1 | few | TRBD2 | TRBV18 | TGTGCCAGCTCACGACTAGCGGGGGAGTCTAGCTCCTACAATGAGCAGTTCTTC | CASSRLAGESSSYNEQFF
TRBJ1-2 | NA | NA | TRBV12-3/TRBV12-4 | TGTGCCAGCAGTTGGGAGGCGCGGGGCTACACCTTC | CASSWEARGYTF
TRBJ2-3 | many | TRBD2 | TRBV30 | TGTGCCTGGAGTGTGGGTTTAGCGGGCGGGGACGATACGCAGTATTTT | CAWSVGLAGGDDTQYF
TRBJ2-3 | NA | NA | TRBV19 | TGTGCCAGTATCGAAAGCGTGAGTTTCACAGATACGCAGTATTTT | CASIESVSFTDTQYF
TRBJ2-1 | medium-sized | NA | TRBV5-1 | TGCGCCAGCAGCTTGGTTTCTTTCTCCTACAATGAGCAGTTCTTC | CASSLVSFSYNEQFF
TRBJ1-4 | few | NA | TRBV7-2 | TGTGCCAGCAGCTTAGGGGTTATGGGGGAAAAACTGTTTTTT | CASSLGVMGEKLFF
TRBJ1-1 | many | TRBD1 | TRBV6-1 | TGTGCCAGCAGGACAGGGGAGAACACTGAAGCTTTCTTT | CASRTGENTEAFF
TRBJ2-7 | many | NA | TRBV5-1 | TGCGCCAGCAGCTTGAGAGGGTCTTACGAGCAGTACTTC | CASSLRGSYEQYF
TRBJ2-3 | many | TRBD1 | TRBV6-1 | TGTGCCAGCAGTCCTCGCAGCGGCAGGGGGATTCCAGATACGCAGTATTTT | CASSPRSGRGIPDTQYF
TRBJ2-6 | once | TRBD1 | TRBV6-2/TRBV6-3 | TGTGCCAGCAGTTATACAACGGGACAGAGCTCTGGGGCCAACGTCCTGACTTTC | CASSYTTGQSSGANVLTF
TRBJ1-5 | many | NA | TRBV29-1 | TGCAGCGTTGGCGCTGGGGGGTTAAATCAGCCCCAGCATTTT | CSVGAGGLNQPQHF
TRBJ1-3 | many | NA | TRBV28 | TGTGCCAGCAGTAAGGCGGGGGGCTCTGGAAACACCATATATTTT | CASSKAGGSGNTIYF
TRBJ1-1 | many | NA | TRBV9 | TGTGCCAGCAGCCCGACGGGGGGCTCTTACATGAACACTGAAGCTTTCTTT | CASSPTGGSYMNTEAFF
TRBJ1-5 | NA | NA | TRBV7-9 | TGTGCCAGCAGCTCCGCGGCAGGCAATCAGCCCAAGCATTTT | CASSSAAGNQPKHF
TRBJ2-7 | many | TRBD1 | TRBV5-1 | TGCGCCAGCAGCTTGGCCGGGACAGGGATTGAGCAGTACTTC | CASSLAGTGIEQYF
TRBJ2-7 | medium-sized | NA | TRBV19 | TGTGCCAGTAGTGCCTCGCACGGCGAGCAGTACTTC | CASSASHGEQYF
TRBJ2-1 | NA | TRBD1 | TRBV5-4 | TGTGCCAACAGCCGAACCGTGACAGGGACCTACAATGAGCAGTTCTTC | CANSRTVTGTYNEQFF
TRBJ2-7 | many | TRBD1 | TRBV5-6 | TGTGCCAGCAGCCAAGGACAGGGGTTGCGCGAGCAGTACTTC | CASSQGQGLREQYF
TRBJ2-1 | medium-sized | TRBD2 | TRBV27 | TGTGCCAGCAGGCTCACTAGCGGGAGCTACAATGAGCAGTTCTTC | CASRLTSGSYNEQFF
TRBJ2-7 | many | NA | TRBV6-1 | TGTGCCAGCAGGGATGGGGGGGGCCGCTACGAGCAGTACTTC | CASRDGGGRYEQYF
TRBJ2-3 | medium-sized | TRBD2 | TRBV6-1 | TGTGCCAGCAGTGAAATGGGGGGGTCCACAGATACGCAGTATTTT | CASSEMGGSTDTQYF
TRBJ2-2 | many | TRBD2 | TRBV4-1 | TGCGCCAGCAGCCAACCTTCGATTCGGCTAGCGGGACCGAACACCGGGGAGCTGTTTTTT | CASSQPSIRLAGPNTGELFF
TRBJ1-2 | many | TRBD1 | TRBV18 | TGTGCCAGCCAGCCCGGGACAGGGGACTATGGCTACACCTTC | CASQPGTGDYGYTF
TRBJ2-7 | many | NA | TRBV11-2 | TGTGCCAGCAGCCTATTCGGGACGTCAAGCGAGCAGTACTTC | CASSLFGTSSEQYF
TRBJ1-1 | many | TRBD1 | TRBV2 | TGTGCCAGCAGCGGGGGACAGAGAAACACTGAAGCTTTCTTT | CASSGGQRNTEAFF
TRBJ2-3 | many | TRBD2 | TRBV20-1 | TGCAGTGCTAGCGGGCTAGCGGGAGTTGGGCCCCCAGATACGCAGTATTTT | CSASGLAGVGPPDTQYF
TRBJ1-1 | many | NA | TRBV4-1 | TGCGCCAGCAGCCAGGCCGGTACGCTTGTGAACACTGAAGCTTTCTTT | CASSQAGTLVNTEAFF
TRBJ2-1 | NA | NA | TRBV6-2/TRBV6-3 | TGTGCCAGCAGTCTGGTGGGGGCGAGGGGGAAGCAGTCCTTC | CASSLVGARGKQSF
TRBJ2-1 | many | NA | TRBV20-1 | TGCAGTGCTAGAAAACCTGCCTACAATGAGCAGTTCTTC | CSARKPAYNEQFF
TRBJ2-7 | many | TRBD2 | TRBV20-1 | TGCAGTGCTAGGGAAGGGGCGGGGGGAACCTACGAGCAGTACTTC | CSAREGAGGTYEQYF